This is a list of T cell receptor beta chains from one sample in a study of blood T cell repertoires in COVID-19. Clones were read by immunoSEQ multiplex PCR, and TCRdb kept only the in-frame ones, dropping some. Of 100,000 or so clones in the sample, roughly 83% are singletons; the top ten hold about 24%. The sequenced sample consisted of peripheral blood. The receptor set was obtained from a human donor in a cohort sampled during active COVID-19. Each CDR3 is given with its conserved first and last residue. A D gene is named only where the DNA matches it firmly. Only part of the rows carry a size: once, few, many, or a class if the clone is expanded.

>TRBV9|TRBJ2-1|-|-
CASSARIKFASYNEQFF
TGTGCCAGCAGCGCGAGGATAAAGTTTGCATCATACAATGAGCAGTTCTTC
>TRBV4-2|TRBJ2-1|-|-
CASSRLHNEQFF
TGTGCCAGCAGCCGACTCCATAATGAGCAGTTCTTC
>TRBV5-1|TRBJ2-1|once|-
CASSSRETASYNEQFF
TGCGCCAGCAGCTCGCGAGAGACAGCGTCCTACAATGAGCAGTTCTTC
>TRBV2|TRBJ2-7|-|TRBD1
CASSGQGSEQYF
TGTGCCAGCAGTGGACAGGGAAGCGAGCAGTACTTC
>TRBV6-6|TRBJ1-2|-|TRBD1
CASSYTDRGYGYTF
TGTGCCAGCAGTTACACGGACAGGGGTTATGGCTACACCTTC
>TRBV2|TRBJ2-5|-|TRBD2
CASSDSLAGGETQYF
TGTGCCAGCAGTGACAGTCTAGCGGGGGGGGAGACCCAGTACTTC
>TRBV7-8|TRBJ2-1|-|TRBD2
CASRPPQREGPHEQFF
TGTGCCAGCAGACCCCCCCAGCGGGAGGGCCCTCATGAGCAGTTCTTC
>TRBV28|TRBJ2-7|-|TRBD1
CATRQGSSYEQYF
TGTGCCACCCGACAGGGTAGCTCCTACGAGCAGTACTTC
>TRBV5-1|TRBJ2-7|-|TRBD1
CASSLTGASYEQYF
TGCGCCAGCAGCTTGACAGGGGCTTCCTACGAGCAGTACTTC
>TRBV7-3|TRBJ2-7|-|TRBD1
CASSQGAEQYF
TGTGCCAGCAGCCAGGGGGCCGAGCAGTACTTC
>TRBV7-6|TRBJ2-2|-|TRBD2
CASSLGGRATGELFF
TGTGCCAGCAGCTTAGGCGGGAGGGCCACTGGGGAGCTGTTTTTT
>TRBV11-3|TRBJ2-3|-|TRBD2
CASSLGLAGGDTQYF
TGTGCCAGCAGCCTGGGACTAGCGGGAGGAGATACGCAGTATTTT
>TRBV6-5|TRBJ1-1|once|-
CASTTPGGFEAFF
TGTGCCAGCACCACACCCGGGGGATTCGAAGCTTTCTTT
>TRBV2|TRBJ2-1|-|TRBD2
CASSEPASGRQGEQFF
TGTGCCAGCAGTGAACCGGCTAGCGGGAGACAGGGTGAGCAGTTCTTC
>TRBV19|TRBJ2-7|-|TRBD1
CASSILRRQGVSYEQYF
TGTGCCAGTAGTATTCTTCGTCGACAGGGGGTCTCCTACGAGCAGTACTTC
>TRBV7-6|TRBJ2-7|-|TRBD1
CASSLTDRGIYEQYF
TGTGCCAGCAGCTTAACGGACAGGGGGATCTACGAGCAGTACTTC
>TRBV6-4|TRBJ2-4|-|-
CASSDWLAKNIQYF
TGTGCCAGCAGTGACTGGCTAGCCAAAAACATTCAGTACTTC
>TRBV10-1|TRBJ1-2|-|-
CASTLVRADTYGYTF
TGCGCCAGCACCCTCGTGCGGGCAGACACATATGGCTACACCTTC
>TRBV18|TRBJ2-3|-|TRBD2
CASSPGTSGFDTQYF
TGTGCCAGCTCACCAGGGACTAGCGGGTTTGATACGCAGTATTTT
>TRBV5-1|TRBJ2-3|-|TRBD2
CASSFPAGGGDTQYF
TGCGCCAGCAGCTTTCCAGCGGGAGGGGGAGATACGCAGTATTTT
>TRBV5-1|TRBJ2-1|once|-
CASSSRWPRAEEQFF
TGCGCCAGCAGCTCCCGTTGGCCCCGAGCGGAAGAGCAGTTCTTC
>TRBV19|TRBJ2-2|-|TRBD1
CASTGTGSYTGELFF
TGTGCCAGTACGGGGACAGGGAGCTACACCGGGGAGCTGTTTTTT
>TRBV15|TRBJ2-1|-|-
CATSRDLGGEQFF
TGTGCCACCAGCAGAGATCTGGGAGGCGAGCAGTTCTTC
>TRBV25-1|TRBJ1-1|-|TRBD1
CASSEWDSEAFF
TGTGCCAGCAGTGAATGGGACAGCGAAGCTTTCTTT
>TRBV14|TRBJ2-3|-|-
CASSQGRFFTDTQYF
TGTGCCAGCAGCCAAGGTCGTTTCTTCACAGATACGCAGTATTTT
>TRBV11-3|TRBJ2-1|once|-
CASSLGLEDEQFF
TGTGCCAGCAGCTTAGGACTAGAGGATGAGCAGTTCTTC
>TRBV3-1/TRBV3-2|TRBJ1-1|-|-
CASSSPGATEAFF
TGTGCCAGCAGCTCTCCAGGGGCCACTGAAGCTTTCTTT